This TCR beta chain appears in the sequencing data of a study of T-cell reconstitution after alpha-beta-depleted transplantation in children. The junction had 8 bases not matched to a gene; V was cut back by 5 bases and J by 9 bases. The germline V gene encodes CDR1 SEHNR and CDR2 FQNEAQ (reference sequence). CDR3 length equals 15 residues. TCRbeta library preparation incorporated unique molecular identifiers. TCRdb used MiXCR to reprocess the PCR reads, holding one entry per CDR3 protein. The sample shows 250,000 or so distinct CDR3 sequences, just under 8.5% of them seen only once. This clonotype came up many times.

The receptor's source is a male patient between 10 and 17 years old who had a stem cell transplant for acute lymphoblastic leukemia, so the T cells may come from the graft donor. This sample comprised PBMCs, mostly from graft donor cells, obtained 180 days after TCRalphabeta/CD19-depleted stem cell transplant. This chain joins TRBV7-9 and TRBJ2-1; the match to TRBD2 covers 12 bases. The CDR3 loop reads CASSLMGLAGGEQFF. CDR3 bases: TGTGCCAGCAGCCTAATGGGACTAGCGGGTGGTGAGCAGTTCTTC.